This T cell receptor beta chain was captured by sequencing in a study of T cells in Graves' hyperthyroidism and ophthalmopathy (dated 2019 in TCRdb). Study-wide context: Peripheral blood was sampled at the time of initial diagnosis, prior to any treatment. To identify distinguishing TCR V-J signatures, a discovery cohort of about 100 patients was used, comprising some 45 with Graves' ophthalmopathy and some 60 with stable Graves' hyperthyroidism. An independent validation cohort of around 19 hyperthyroidism patients and approximately 16 patients who later progressed to ophthalmopathy tested prospective prediction of ophthalmopathy. The 100 or so discovery patients were randomly split 7:3 into training and test sets. Thyroid tissue and blood T-cell repertoires from about six Graves' hyperthyroidism patients were also compared in the study. After blood sampling, hyperthyroidism patients were treated with methimazole at a starting dose of 30 mg daily, and ophthalmopathy patients were treated with high-dose intravenous methylprednisolone. The paper describes TCR Vbeta CDR3 sequencing of fewer than 150 peripheral blood samples, made up of roughly 45 ophthalmopathy patients, some 76 hyperthyroidism patients and approximately 17 progressor patients.

Ophthalmopathy patients had moderately to severely active disease, Clinical Activity Score of at least 3, NOSPECS grade of at least 4, and duration under 3 months. The study excluded patients with uncontrolled infections, other autoimmune diseases, pregnancy or lactation. Diagnoses were based on clinical symptoms, serum thyroxine and TRAb, thyroid ultrasound and orbital computed tomography. Ficoll-Paque density gradient centrifugation was used to isolate PBMCs from 8 to 10 ml of fresh peripheral blood. Trizol reagent was used to extract total RNA, and RNA quality was then checked on an Agilent 2100 Bioanalyzer. On the study overall, not on this receptor specifically: In validation, the model predicted progression to ophthalmopathy with approximately 71% sensitivity and 72% to 85% specificity, a median of around six months before onset. Ophthalmopathy was separated from stable hyperthyroidism by a 13 V-J signature model, with approximately 90% sensitivity and 81% to 82% specificity obtained in cross-validation and 80%/75% obtained in testing. Most expanded thyroid clonotypes (frequency above 0.001) were also found in blood, which suggests that blood repertoires may mirror thyroid immune responses. Sample size was not statistically predetermined, and blinding of investigators to group allocation was not performed.

TCR beta CDR3 regions were amplified from RNA transcripts. The TCR CDR3 was subjected to a first round of RT-PCR using the HTBI primer set and the Qiagen OneStep RT-PCR kit. Libraries were constructed in a second round of multiplex PCR, after which size selection and purification were carried out. The libraries were sequenced on an Illumina HiSeq2000 using paired-end 100 bp reads. The source study handled its data this way. SOAPnuke was used to process the raw data, throwing out any read that contained adapters or uncalled bases, had a mean Phred below 15, or lacked an exact constant-primer or identifier match. COPE v1.2.5 was used to merge the high-quality paired reads, and each unique nucleotide sequence was defined as a clonotype. MiTCR v1.1 was used to align clonotypes to the IMGT TRBV, TRBD and TRBJ reference segments. Only V-J combinations with frequency above 0.0001, covering about 99% of repertoires, were analysed. A TCS score was defined as the ratio of F50 (clonal expansion) to E x V (chaos), with BLOSUM62-based TCRdist applied between CDR3 peptides within each V-J. Welch's t-statistics and random forest reduced around 520 V-J features to roughly 13, which were used in a naive Bayes classifier (R e1071). The public sequencing data were trimmed at Q25 with fastp and processed into clonotypes with MiXCR by TCRdb, which kept only in-frame beta chains. Entries that share a CDR3 protein sequence are merged under the most common genes and DNA. The V and J calls were not made by the authors but by TCRdb's processing. This sample lists about 380,000 distinct CDR3 sequences; around a sixth were detected once. The ten largest clones represent 40% to 45% of the sample.

V and J lose 6 bases and 4 bases, and a span of 14 bases separates them. As encoded in the germline V gene, CDR1 is SGDLS while CDR2 is YYNGEE. The CDR3, cysteine through phenylalanine, is 15 amino acids long. Only the CDR3 portion is preserved as DNA: 45 bases, with reading frame beginning at the first base. As for this clonotype: No antigen is known for it. Base qualities were left out, and no much larger clone turns up one base away.

Sequencing was carried out using blood. Recombination linked TRBV9 to TRBJ2-6; the D gene identity is not certain. The sequence came from a man younger than 35 with Graves' ophthalmopathy. The CDR3 protein: CASTGLWAGANVLTF. In nucleotide form, the sequence is TGTGCCAGCACCGGCCTGTGGGCCGGGGCCAACGTCCTGACTTTC.